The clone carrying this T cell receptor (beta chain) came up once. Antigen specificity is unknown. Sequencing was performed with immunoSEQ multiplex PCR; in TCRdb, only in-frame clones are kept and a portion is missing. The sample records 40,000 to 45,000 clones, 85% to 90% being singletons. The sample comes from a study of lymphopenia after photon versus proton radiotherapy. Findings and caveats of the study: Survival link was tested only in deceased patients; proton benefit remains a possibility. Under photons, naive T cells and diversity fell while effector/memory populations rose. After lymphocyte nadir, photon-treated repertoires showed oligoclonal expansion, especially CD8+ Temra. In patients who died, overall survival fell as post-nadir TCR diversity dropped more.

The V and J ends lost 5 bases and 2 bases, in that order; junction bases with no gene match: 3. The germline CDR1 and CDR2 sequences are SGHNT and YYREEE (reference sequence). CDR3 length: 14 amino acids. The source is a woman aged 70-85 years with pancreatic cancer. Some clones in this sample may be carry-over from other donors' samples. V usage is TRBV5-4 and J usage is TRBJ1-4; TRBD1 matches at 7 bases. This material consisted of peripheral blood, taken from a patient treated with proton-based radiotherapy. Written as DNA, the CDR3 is TGTGCCAGCAGTCGACAGGGCACTAATGAAAAACTGTTTTTT. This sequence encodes CASSRQGTNEKLFF.